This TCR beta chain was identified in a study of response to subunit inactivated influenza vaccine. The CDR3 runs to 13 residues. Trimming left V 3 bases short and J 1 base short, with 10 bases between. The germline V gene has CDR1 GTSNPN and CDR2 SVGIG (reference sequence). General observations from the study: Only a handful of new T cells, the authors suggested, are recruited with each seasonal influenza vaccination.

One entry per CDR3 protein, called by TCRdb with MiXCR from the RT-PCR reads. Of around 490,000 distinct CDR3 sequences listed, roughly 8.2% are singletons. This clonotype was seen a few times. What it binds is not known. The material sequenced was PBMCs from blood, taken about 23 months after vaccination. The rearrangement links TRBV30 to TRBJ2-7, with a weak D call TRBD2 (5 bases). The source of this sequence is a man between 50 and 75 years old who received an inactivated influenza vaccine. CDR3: CAWRASGSYEQYF. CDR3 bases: TGTGCCTGGAGAGCCAGCGGTTCCTACGAGCAGTACTTC.